These T cell receptor beta chains were read from a single sample in a study of beta chain features in type 1 diabetes. This table comes from immunoSEQ multiplex PCR, and its TCRdb copy is limited to in-frame clones, with some not included. The table includes approximately 330,000 clones, about 11% detected once. The sample taken for sequencing was naive CD4+ T cells from blood. These receptors originate from a young woman in good health. The CDR3 runs from the conserved cysteine through the conserved F or W. D genes are given only for firm matches. Some rows mark clone size as missing; the rest say once, few, many or name a class of expanded clone.

D gene	J gene	V gene	clone size	CDR3 DNA	CDR3 protein
TRBD2	TRBJ2-3	TRBV7-3	NA	TGTGCCAGCAGCCCAAAACAACTAGCGGGAGGTCCAGATACGCAGTATTTT	CASSPKQLAGGPDTQYF
TRBD1	TRBJ1-1	TRBV25-1	few	TGTGCCAGCAGTGACCTGACAGGGGGGACTGAAGCTTTCTTT	CASSDLTGGTEAFF
NA	TRBJ1-2	TRBV6-1	few	TGTGCCAGCAGGTGGACTGATACCTCCGAGGGCTACACCTTC	CASRWTDTSEGYTF
TRBD2	TRBJ2-5	TRBV7-9	NA	TGTGCCAGCAGCTCAAAGACTAGCGTTGGGGAGACCCAGTACTTC	CASSSKTSVGETQYF
NA	TRBJ1-1	TRBV4-1	few	TGCGCCAGCAGCCAAGTCTCCACACTAAACACTGAAGCTTTCTTT	CASSQVSTLNTEAFF
TRBD2	TRBJ2-3	TRBV6-6	NA	TGTGCCAGCAGTAAAGGCCTAGCGGGAGATACGCAGTATTTT	CASSKGLAGDTQYF
NA	TRBJ1-1	TRBV30	few	TGTGCCTGGAGTCTGGGACAAATGAACACTGAAGCTTTCTTT	CAWSLGQMNTEAFF
TRBD2	TRBJ2-1	TRBV11-2	few	TGTGCCAGCAGCGATCAGGGACTAGTCGTCAATGAGCAGTTCTTC	CASSDQGLVVNEQFF
TRBD2	TRBJ2-1	TRBV4-2	few	TGTGCCAGCAGCCGGGCGACTAGCGGGAATAATGAGCAGTTCTTC	CASSRATSGNNEQFF
TRBD1	TRBJ2-7	TRBV28	NA	TGTGCCAGCATGGGTAGCCAGGGGGCCTACGAGCAGTACTTC	CASMGSQGAYEQYF
TRBD1	TRBJ2-4	TRBV29-1	NA	TGCAGCGTTAGACAGGGAAACATTCAGTACTTC	CSVRQGNIQYF
NA	TRBJ2-2	TRBV30	NA	TGTGCCTGGACTAGACTGGCCAACACCGGGGAGCTGTTTTTT	CAWTRLANTGELFF
TRBD2	TRBJ2-3	TRBV28	few	TGTGCCAGCAGTCCTAGCGGGAGGGCCGCAGATACGCAGTATTTT	CASSPSGRAADTQYF
NA	TRBJ2-7	TRBV4-3	NA	TGCGCCAGCAGCCAAGGGAGGGCAGGGGGGCCCTACGAGCAGTACTTC	CASSQGRAGGPYEQYF
TRBD1	TRBJ1-5	TRBV30	few	TGTGCCTGGAGTGTACGGGGGGACAGGAATCAGCCCCAGCATTTT	CAWSVRGDRNQPQHF